The T cell receptor beta chain described here comes from a study of metastatic and nonmetastatic thyroid tumors. Study-level findings and limits: Across blood and tumor, TCR beta diversity in malignant thyroid tumors was reportedly significantly higher than in benign nodules.

Trimming removed 1 base from V and 0 bases from J, with 9 bases in between. Germline lookup yields CDR1 DFQATT and CDR2 SNEGSKA (reference sequence). The CDR3 has 14 amino acids. TCRdb reassembled clones from the PCR reads with MiXCR. The table lists around 17,000 clones, less than 25% of them singletons. No patient had received any treatment before thyroid surgery. Of note for this clone: Its target is not known.

This TCR was recovered from a female donor with papillary thyroid cancer or a benign thyroid nodule (not recorded which). Some clones in this sample may be carry-over from other donors' samples. The gene calls are TRBV20-1 and TRBJ1-1; D is uncertain. Input material: adjacent normal tissue. The CDR3 DNA reads TGCAGTGCTAGAGGGCACAGCATGAACACTGAAGCTTTCTTT. Protein product: CSARGHSMNTEAFF.